Each of the 28 T cell receptor beta chains below was sequenced from the same sample in a study of regulatory T cells. General study points: In CD3G-deficient patients, conventional CD4+ T cells were enriched for hydrophobic CDR3 residues at positions 6 and 7.

Their recognized antigens are unknown. The primer mix had 52 TRBV and 13 TRBJ primers. Assay: immunoSEQ multiplex PCR; the TCRdb copy retains only in-frame clones and omits some. Among about 23,000 clones listed, approximately 90% were seen once. Sequenced input: conventional CD4+ T cells sorted from blood. Receptors were obtained from a child aged 5 to 17 with CD3G deficiency.

This rearrangement joins TRBV10-3 to TRBJ1-2; no clear D gene. The V end lost 5 bases, the J end lost 1 base, and 5 bases lay between the germline ends. This CDR3 spans 12 amino acids. Germline CDR1 is ENHRY and CDR2 is SYGVKD. The CDR3 sequence is CAISTGNYGYTF. In DNA, the CDR3 is TGTGCCATCAGTACTGGTAACTATGGCTACACCTTC.

The chain is built from TRBV6-1 and TRBJ2-7; tentatively, D is TRBD2 (6 bases). The CDR3 extends over 13 amino acids. Germline-derived CDR1 and CDR2 are MNHNS and SASEGT. V was cut by 3 bases and J by 3 bases, with 9 bases left in between. The CDR3 is CASSEGTHYEQYF. The CDR3 DNA is TGTGCCAGCAGTGAGGGGACTCACTACGAGCAGTACTTC.

This clone was picked up one time. V is TRBV20-1 and J is TRBJ2-5; D uncertain. Germline V gives CDR1 DFQATT, CDR2 SNEGSKA (reference sequence). This CDR3 has 10 residues. The V end was cut by 6 bases, the J end by 4 bases, with 6 bases between. The CDR3 sequence is CSAGRETQYF. The DNA for the CDR3 is TGCAGTGCGGGAAGAGAGACCCAGTACTTC.

This clone was counted a few times. This sequence joins TRBV19 and TRBJ1-1, with 8 bases aligning to TRBD1. The CDR3 sequence is 14 residues long. The V gene's germline CDR1 is LNHDA and CDR2 SQIVND (reference sequence). The J segment lost 1 base and the V segment lost 9 bases, leaving 7 bases of the junction unmatched. This CDR3 reads CASQDRGRNTEAFF. The CDR3 DNA reads TGTGCCAGCCAAGACAGGGGACGGAACACTGAAGCTTTCTTT.

This chain joins TRBV10-3 and TRBJ2-1; 12 bases match TRBD2. Trimming cost V 5 bases and J 6 bases; bases outside gene matches: 5. The CDR3 spans 15 residues. The germline CDR1 and CDR2 sequences are ENHRY and SYGVKD. The DNA of the CDR3 is TGTGCCATCAGTACCGGACTAGCGGGAACCAATGAGCAGTTCTTC. Its protein product is CAISTGLAGTNEQFF.

The CDR3 bases are TGTGCCAGCTCAGGGTCAGGGGGCTTGGGTTTCTTT. It specifies CASSGSGGLGFF. The rearrangement links TRBV28 to TRBJ1-1; the match to TRBD1 covers 8 bases. The V segment lost 8 bases and the J segment 13 bases; nucleotides outside the gene matches: 12. This CDR3 region has 12 residues. Germline values: CDR1 MDHEN, CDR2 SYDVKM.

V usage is TRBV7-9 and J usage is TRBJ2-3, with D possibly TRBD2 on 7 matching bases. V was pared by 11 bases and J by 3 bases, with 15 bases between. Germline assignment: CDR1 SEHNR and CDR2 FQNEAQ (reference sequence). The CDR3 has 13 residues. CDR3 region: CAVPGGATDTQYF. The CDR3, as DNA: TGTGCCGTCCCTGGGGGGGCAACAGATACGCAGTATTTT. The complete variable domain, with remaining parts taken from reference TRBV7-9 and TRBJ2-3, reads DTGVSQNPRHKITKRGQNVTFRCDPISEHNRLYWYRQTLGQGPEFLTYFQNEAQLEKSRLLSDRFSAERPKGSFSTLEIQRTEQGDSAMYLCAVPGGATDTQYFGPGTRLTVL.

The gene calls are TRBV28 and TRBJ2-1; possible D gene TRBD2, 6 bases. Germline CDR1 is MDHEN and CDR2 is SYDVKM. The CDR3 extends over 15 amino acids. V was clipped by 3 bases and J by 2 bases, with 11 bases between them. In DNA, the CDR3 is TGTGCCAGCAGTTTTGGGGGACTCGCCTACAATGAGCAGTTCTTC. Translation gives CASSFGGLAYNEQFF.

This clone was recorded only once. The rearrangement uses TRBV28 and TRBJ2-1; maybe TRBD1 (6 bases). This CDR3 has 12 residues. Per germline, CDR1 MDHEN and CDR2 SYDVKM. Trimming removed 8 bases from V and 5 bases from J, with 10 bases in between. CDR3 loop: CASGHRDNEQFF. The CDR3 coding sequence is TGTGCCAGCGGACACAGGGACAATGAGCAGTTCTTC. The variable domain in full, with the rest retrieved from reference TRBV28 and TRBJ2-1, is DVKVTQSSRYLVKRTGEKVFLECVQDMDHENMFWYRQDPGLGLRLIYFSYDVKMKEKGDIPEGYSVSREKKERFSLILESASTNQTSMYLCASGHRDNEQFFGPGTRLTVL.

A word on this clone: This same CDR3 is encoded by further DNA sequences in the sample. The V and J genes are TRBV7-8 and TRBJ2-7, with no clear D. The CDR3 spans 13 residues. V was clipped by 1 base and J by 4 bases, with 8 bases between them. Germline V gives CDR1 SGHVS, CDR2 FQNEAQ. CDR3 nucleotide sequence: TGTGCCAGCAGCTTAGGTTACGGTTACGAGCAGTACTTC. This gives the protein CASSLGYGYEQYF.

Here the CDR3 DNA reads TGTGCCAGCAGCAGCCGGGACAGGGGAAAAGGCCACTATGGCTACACCTTC. Amino acid sequence: CASSSRDRGKGHYGYTF. The J gene is TRBJ1-2, the V gene TRBV5-4; TRBD1 agrees at 10 bases. CDR1 is SGHNT, CDR2 YYREEE, per germline (reference sequence). V lost 4 bases to trimming and J lost 3 bases; unmatched junction nucleotides: 12. The length of the CDR3 is 17 residues.

This clone showed up just a few times. This chain uses TRBV6-1 with TRBJ2-7, with D uncertain. The germline CDR1 and CDR2 sequences are MNHNS and SASEGT. The CDR3 length is 12 residues. Trimming cost V 3 bases and J 5 bases, with 8 bases left between them. CDR3 region: CASSDPWDEQYF. Written as DNA, the CDR3 is TGTGCCAGCAGTGACCCTTGGGACGAGCAGTACTTC.

The J gene is TRBJ2-1, the V gene TRBV19; 8 bases map to TRBD2. The CDR3 covers 14 residues. CDR1 and CDR2 from the germline V gene are LNHDA and SQIVND (reference sequence). With V trimmed by 3 bases and J by 7 bases, 5 bases remained unmatched. This CDR3 reads CASSMSGSWNEQFF. The CDR3 nucleotides are TGTGCCAGTAGTATGAGCGGGAGTTGGAATGAGCAGTTCTTC.

The chain joins TRBV14 to TRBJ2-7; possibly TRBD1 for D (6 bases). The V gene lost 4 bases and the J gene lost 3 bases, with 10 bases spanning the gap. Germline V lookup: CDR1 SGHDN, CDR2 FVKESK. The CDR3 spans 13 residues. The CDR3 DNA follows: TGTGCCAGCAGCCGCGGACAGTACTACGAGCAGTACTTC. This encodes CASSRGQYYEQYF.

The J gene is TRBJ2-7, the V gene TRBV18; the D is unclear. CDR3 length: 15 residues. The germline gives CDR1 KGHSH, CDR2 LQKENI. V was cut by 0 bases and J by 2 bases, with 11 bases left in between. CDR3 in DNA: TGTGCCAGCTCACCACCTATGAAACGTACCTACGAGCAGTACTTC. Translating gives CASSPPMKRTYEQYF.

The chain recombines TRBV28 with TRBJ1-2, with TRBD1 identical over 8 bases. Trimming removed 3 bases from V and 8 bases from J; junction bases left unmatched: 8. There are 14 residues in the CDR3. In germline, CDR1 is MDHEN, CDR2 SYDVKM. The CDR3 loop reads CASSFQGAENGYTF. The CDR3 DNA is TGTGCCAGCAGTTTCCAGGGGGCGGAGAACGGCTACACCTTC.

This chain links TRBV28 with TRBJ1-2, with a weak D call TRBD1 (6 bases). Germline V gene lookup returns CDR1 MDHEN and CDR2 SYDVKM. CDR3 length: 14 amino acids. V lost 5 bases and J 0 bases, leaving 10 bases between the germline ends. CDR3: CASSPGAANYGYTF. Here the CDR3 DNA reads TGTGCCAGCAGTCCGGGGGCAGCTAACTATGGCTACACCTTC.

The chain uses TRBV18 and TRBJ2-3, with D uncertain. CDR3 length equals 15 residues. Looked up from germline, CDR1 is KGHSH and CDR2 is LQKENI. V lost 1 base, J lost 4 bases, and 12 bases lay in between. This chain's CDR3 is CASSPHANRPDTQYF. The DNA of the CDR3 is TGTGCCAGCTCACCACACGCGAACAGACCAGATACGCAGTATTTT.

The V gene is TRBV13, the J gene TRBJ2-5, with 12 bases fitting TRBD2. Per germline, CDR1 PRHDT and CDR2 FYEKMQ (reference sequence). This CDR3 region has 15 residues. V was clipped by 5 bases and J by 3 bases; unmatched bases: 4. Here the CDR3 DNA reads TGTGCCAGCAGCGCCAGACTAGCGGGAGAAGAGACCCAGTACTTC. It is translated as CASSARLAGEETQYF.

Here the CDR3 DNA reads TGTGCCAGCAGCTCCGGTTCCACCGGGGAGCTGTTTTTT. This translates into CASSSGSTGELFF. The chain couples TRBV7-9 to TRBJ2-2; unclear D gene. Trimming cost V 4 bases and J 4 bases, with 7 bases left between them. CDR1 is SEHNR, CDR2 FQNEAQ, per germline (reference sequence). The CDR3 runs to 13 residues. The full variable domain, its missing parts supplied by reference TRBV7-9 and TRBJ2-2, is DTGVSQNPRHKITKRGQNVTFRCDPISEHNRLYWYRQTLGQGPEFLTYFQNEAQLEKSRLLSDRFSAERPKGSFSTLEIQRTEQGDSAMYLCASSSGSTGELFFGEGSRLTVL.

The chain employs TRBV5-1 and TRBJ2-1; 8 bases are a match to TRBD1. CDR1 SGHRS and CDR2 YFSETQ come from the germline V gene. CDR3 length: 13 amino acids. Germline trimming cut 4 bases from V and 9 bases from J; bases unmatched to any gene: 6. CDR3 nucleotides: TGCGCCAGCAGCGCCCGGACAGGGCCTGAGCAGTTCTTC. Its protein product is CASSARTGPEQFF.

In this sample, this clone turned up once. This rearrangement joins TRBV6-1 to TRBJ1-1, with D maybe TRBD1 (5 bases). V lost 6 bases and J lost 4, with 18 bases in between. Germline CDR1 is MNHNS and CDR2 is SASEGT. The CDR3 is made up of 15 amino acids. The CDR3 is CASRPQGRVPTEAFF. In nucleotides, the CDR3 is TGTGCCAGCAGACCCCAGGGACGAGTGCCCACTGAAGCTTTCTTT.

The CDR3: CASRLAGLNQPQHF. The CDR3, as DNA: TGTGCCAGCAGATTAGCGGGGCTCAATCAGCCCCAGCATTTT. The chain employs TRBV28 and TRBJ1-5, with a tentative D call TRBD1 (5 bases). Between the trimmed V and J ends, which lost 6 bases and 3 bases, there was a span of 12 bases. Looked up from germline, CDR1 is MDHEN and CDR2 is SYDVKM. The CDR3 is made up of 14 amino acids.

The genes are TRBV20-1 and TRBJ2-5; no reliable D call. The germline V and J ends were trimmed by 3 bases and 5 bases, with 7 bases remaining between them. Germline assignment: CDR1 DFQATT and CDR2 SNEGSKA (reference sequence). There are 11 residues in the CDR3. The CDR3 nucleotides are TGCAGTGCTAGTATTCGCGAGACCCAGTACTTC. It specifies CSASIRETQYF.

In its sample, this clone was seen a few times. The genes are TRBV30 and TRBJ1-1; 11 nucleotides align to TRBD1. Germline CDR1 reads GTSNPN; CDR2 reads SVGIG (reference sequence). V lost 6 bases and J lost 0; bases outside the gene matches: 9. The CDR3 has 16 residues. In nucleotides, the CDR3 is TGTGCCTGCCGGACAGGGGGCAAGTCCATGAACACTGAAGCTTTCTTT. It encodes CACRTGGKSMNTEAFF.

The V call is TRBV7-8, the J call TRBJ2-3; TRBD2 matches 7 bases. The CDR3 totals 16 residues. Germline V CDR1 and CDR2: SGHVS, FQNEAQ. V trimming: 5 bases; J trimming: 2 bases; junction bases outside the gene matches: 10. CDR3 sequence (DNA): TGTGCCAGCAGCCGGGACTACGGCCGGCACACAGATACGCAGTATTTT. It specifies CASSRDYGRHTDTQYF.

The chain is built from TRBV6-6 and TRBJ2-7; 8 bases line up with TRBD2. Germline lookup yields CDR1 MNHNY and CDR2 SVGAGI (reference sequence). The CDR3 is 15 residues long. Trimming at V came to 6 bases and at J to 0 bases, leaving 7 bases not matched to a gene. The CDR3 protein is CASRPGLAGSYEQYF. The CDR3 nucleotides are TGTGCCAGCAGACCAGGACTAGCAGGCTCCTACGAGCAGTACTTC.

The V and J genes are TRBV5-1 and TRBJ2-3; D is perhaps TRBD1 (5 bases). The CDR3 extends over 14 amino acids. Germline CDR1 is SGHRS and CDR2 is YFSETQ. The V end lost 0 bases, the J end lost 1 base, and 6 bases lay between the germline ends. The CDR3 reads CASSLEQGTDTQYF. The CDR3 DNA sequence: TGCGCCAGCAGCTTGGAACAGGGCACAGATACGCAGTATTTT.